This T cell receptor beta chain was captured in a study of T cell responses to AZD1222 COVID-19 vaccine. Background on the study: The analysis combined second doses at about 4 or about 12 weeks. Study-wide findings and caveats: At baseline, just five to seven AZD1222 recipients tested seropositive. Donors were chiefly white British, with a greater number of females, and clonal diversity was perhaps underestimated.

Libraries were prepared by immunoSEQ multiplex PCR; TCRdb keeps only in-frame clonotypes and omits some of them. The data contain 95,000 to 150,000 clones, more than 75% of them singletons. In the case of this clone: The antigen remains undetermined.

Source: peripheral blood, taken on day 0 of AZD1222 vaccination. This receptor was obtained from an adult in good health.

The CDR3 DNA reads as TGTGCCAGCAGTTTGGGGGCTGGACAGTACTTC. Protein product: CASSLGAGQYF. The chain carries TRBV28 and TRBJ2-7; a possible D gene is TRBD1 (6 bases). CDR1 is MDHEN, CDR2 SYDVKM, per germline. The CDR3 has 11 residues. The V gene lost 3 bases and the J gene lost 10 bases, with 10 bases spanning the gap. The entire variable domain, with the rest obtained from reference TRBV28 and TRBJ2-7, is as follows: DVKVTQSSRYLVKRTGEKVFLECVQDMDHENMFWYRQDPGLGLRLIYFSYDVKMKEKGDIPEGYSVSREKKERFSLILESASTNQTSMYLCASSLGAGQYFGPGTRLTVT.